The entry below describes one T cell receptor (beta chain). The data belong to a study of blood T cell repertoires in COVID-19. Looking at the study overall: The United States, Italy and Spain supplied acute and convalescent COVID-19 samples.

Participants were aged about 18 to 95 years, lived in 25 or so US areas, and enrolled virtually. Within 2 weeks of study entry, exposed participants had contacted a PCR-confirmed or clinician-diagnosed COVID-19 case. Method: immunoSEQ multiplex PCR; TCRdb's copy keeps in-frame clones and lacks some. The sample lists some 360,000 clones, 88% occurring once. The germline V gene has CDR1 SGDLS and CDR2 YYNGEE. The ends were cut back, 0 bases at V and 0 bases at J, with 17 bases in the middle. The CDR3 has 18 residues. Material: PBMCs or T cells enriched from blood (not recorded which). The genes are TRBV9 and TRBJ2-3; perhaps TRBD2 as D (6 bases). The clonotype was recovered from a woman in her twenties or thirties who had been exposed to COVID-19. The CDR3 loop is CASSVANLAITSTDTQYF. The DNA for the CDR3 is TGTGCCAGCAGCGTAGCAAACCTAGCGATCACTAGCACAGATACGCAGTATTTT.